This T cell receptor (beta chain) was recorded in a study of Ad26.COV2.S vaccination and SARS-CoV-2 variants. Remarks on this clone: Its antigen is not identified.

The germline V and J ends were trimmed by 0 bases and 6 bases, with 17 bases remaining between them. Germline V gene data show CDR1 as SGDLS and CDR2 as YYNGEE. There are 16 residues in the CDR3. As for treatment: some 19 received Ad26.COV2.S at low or high dose, single or two shots; roughly five received placebo; per-sample allocation not given. Material that was analyzed had been drawn on day 63 after the first vaccine or placebo injection. Assay: immunoSEQ multiplex PCR; the TCRdb copy retains only in-frame clones and omits some. This table has hundreds of thousands of clones, about 88% appearing once. Notes on the study in general: Spike-specific CD8+ and CD4+ T cell responses reportedly showed substantial breadth after vaccination.

The specimen was peripheral blood, collected in a trial of Ad26.COV2.S vaccine versus placebo. The V call is TRBV9, the J call TRBJ2-3, with D unclear. The receptor comes from a person aged 18-65 years who received the Ad26.COV2.S COVID-19 vaccine or a placebo. CDR3 in amino acids: CASSVGARPSSDTQYF. The DNA of the CDR3 is TGTGCCAGCAGCGTAGGAGCGAGGCCTTCCTCGGATACGCAGTATTTT. Full variable domain (outside the CDR3, taken from reference TRBV9 and TRBJ2-3): DSGVTQTPKHLITATGQRVTLRCSPRSGDLSVYWYQQSLDQGLQFLIQYYNGEERAKGNILERFSAQQFPDLHSELNLSSLELGDSALYFCASSVGARPSSDTQYFGPGTRLTVL.